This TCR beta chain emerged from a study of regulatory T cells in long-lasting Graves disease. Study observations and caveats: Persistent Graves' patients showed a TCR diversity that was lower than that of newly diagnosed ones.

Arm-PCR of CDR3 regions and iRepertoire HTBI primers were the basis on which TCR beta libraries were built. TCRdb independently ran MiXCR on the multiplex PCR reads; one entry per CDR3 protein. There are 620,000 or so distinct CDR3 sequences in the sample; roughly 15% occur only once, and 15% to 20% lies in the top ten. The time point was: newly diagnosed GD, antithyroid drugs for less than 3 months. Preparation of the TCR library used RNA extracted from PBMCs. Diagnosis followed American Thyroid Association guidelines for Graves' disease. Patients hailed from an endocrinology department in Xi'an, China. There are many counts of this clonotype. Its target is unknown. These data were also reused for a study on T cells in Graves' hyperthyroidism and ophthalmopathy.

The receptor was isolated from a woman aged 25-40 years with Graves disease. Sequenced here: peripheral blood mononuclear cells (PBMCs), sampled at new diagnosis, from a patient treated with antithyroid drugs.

Here the CDR3 reads CASSLRTSGRIEQYF. CDR3 nucleotide sequence: TGTGCCAGCAGTTTACGGACTAGCGGGCGGATCGAGCAGTACTTC. The chain links TRBV28 to TRBJ2-7, with 11 positions matching TRBD2. CDR1 and CDR2 (germline): MDHEN, SYDVKM. The length of the CDR3 is 15 residues. V shed 2 bases and J 6 bases; nucleotides not matched to a gene: 6.